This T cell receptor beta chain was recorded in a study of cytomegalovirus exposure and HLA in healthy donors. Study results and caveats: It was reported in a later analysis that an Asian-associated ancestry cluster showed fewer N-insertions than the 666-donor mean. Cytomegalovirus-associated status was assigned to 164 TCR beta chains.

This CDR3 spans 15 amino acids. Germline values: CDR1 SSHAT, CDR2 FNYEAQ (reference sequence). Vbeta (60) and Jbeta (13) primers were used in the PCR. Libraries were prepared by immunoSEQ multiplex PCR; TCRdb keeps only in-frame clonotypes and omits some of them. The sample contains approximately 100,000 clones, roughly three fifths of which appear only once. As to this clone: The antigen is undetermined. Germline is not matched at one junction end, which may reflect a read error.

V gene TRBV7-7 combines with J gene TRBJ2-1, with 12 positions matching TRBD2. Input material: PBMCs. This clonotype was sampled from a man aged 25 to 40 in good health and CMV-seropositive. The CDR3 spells CASSASSGGGNEQFF. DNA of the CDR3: TGTGCTAGCAGCGCCTCTAGCGGGGGGGGGAATGAGCAGTTCTTC. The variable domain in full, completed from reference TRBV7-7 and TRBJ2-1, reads GAGVSQSPRYKVTKRGQDVTLRCDPISSHATLYWYQQALGQGPEFLTYFNYEAQPDKSGLPSDRFSAERPEGSISTLTIQRTEQRDSAMYRCASSASSGGGNEQFFGPGTRLTVL.